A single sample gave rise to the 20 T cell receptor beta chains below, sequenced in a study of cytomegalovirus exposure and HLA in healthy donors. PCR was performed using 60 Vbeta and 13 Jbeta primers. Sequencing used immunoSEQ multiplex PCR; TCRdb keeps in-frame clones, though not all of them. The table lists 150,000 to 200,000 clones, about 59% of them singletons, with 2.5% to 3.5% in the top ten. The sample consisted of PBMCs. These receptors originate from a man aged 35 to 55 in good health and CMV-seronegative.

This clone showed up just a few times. CDR3 loop: CASSQTPGQGVREKLFF. The CDR3 DNA reads as TGTGCCAGCAGCCAGACCCCCGGACAGGGGGTCCGTGAAAAACTGTTTTTT. The gene calls are TRBV4-2 and TRBJ1-4, with 10 bases that match TRBD1. V lost 3 bases and J lost 7; bases outside the gene matches: 11. Germline-derived CDR1 and CDR2 are LGHNA and YNFKEQ. CDR3 length: 17 amino acids.

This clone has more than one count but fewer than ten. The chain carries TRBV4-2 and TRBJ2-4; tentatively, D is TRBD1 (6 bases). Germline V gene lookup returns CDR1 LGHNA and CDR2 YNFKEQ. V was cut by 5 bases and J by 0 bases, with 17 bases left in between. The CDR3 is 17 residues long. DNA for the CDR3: TGTGCCAGCAGCGGTCACGGACAGTTTCTAGCCAAAAACATTCAGTACTTC. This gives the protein CASSGHGQFLAKNIQYF.

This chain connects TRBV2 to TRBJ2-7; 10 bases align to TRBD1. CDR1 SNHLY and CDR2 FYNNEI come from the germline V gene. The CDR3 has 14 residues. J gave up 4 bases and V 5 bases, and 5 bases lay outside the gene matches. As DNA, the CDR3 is TGTGCCAGCAGTTGGGACAGGGGAGGGTACGAGCAGTACTTC. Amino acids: CASSWDRGGYEQYF.

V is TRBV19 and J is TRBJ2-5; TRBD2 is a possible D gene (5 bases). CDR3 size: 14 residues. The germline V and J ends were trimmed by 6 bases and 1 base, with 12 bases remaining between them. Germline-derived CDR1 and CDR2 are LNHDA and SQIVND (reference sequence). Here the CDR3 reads CASSPDYLQETQYF. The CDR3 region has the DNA TGTGCCAGTAGCCCTGACTACCTCCAAGAGACCCAGTACTTC.

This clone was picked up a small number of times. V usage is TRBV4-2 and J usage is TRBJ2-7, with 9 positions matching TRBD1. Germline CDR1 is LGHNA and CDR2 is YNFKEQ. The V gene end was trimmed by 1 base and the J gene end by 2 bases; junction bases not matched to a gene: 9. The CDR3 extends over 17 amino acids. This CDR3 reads CASSQVLQGAGPYEQYF. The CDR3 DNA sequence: TGTGCCAGCAGCCAAGTACTACAGGGGGCAGGTCCCTACGAGCAGTACTTC.

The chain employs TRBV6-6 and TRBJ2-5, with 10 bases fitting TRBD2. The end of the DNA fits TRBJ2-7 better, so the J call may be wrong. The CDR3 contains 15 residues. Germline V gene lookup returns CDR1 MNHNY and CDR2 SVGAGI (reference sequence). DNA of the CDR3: TGTGCCAGCAGTTCTCCTAGCGGGAGCGACTACGAGCAGTACTTC. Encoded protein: CASSSPSGSDYEQYF.

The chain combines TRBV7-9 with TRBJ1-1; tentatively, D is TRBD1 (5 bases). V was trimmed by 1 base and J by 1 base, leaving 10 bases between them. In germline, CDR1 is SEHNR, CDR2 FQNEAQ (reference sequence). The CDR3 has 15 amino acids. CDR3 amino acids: CASSLGQGWNTEAFF. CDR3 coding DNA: TGTGCCAGCAGCTTAGGGCAGGGATGGAACACTGAAGCTTTCTTT.

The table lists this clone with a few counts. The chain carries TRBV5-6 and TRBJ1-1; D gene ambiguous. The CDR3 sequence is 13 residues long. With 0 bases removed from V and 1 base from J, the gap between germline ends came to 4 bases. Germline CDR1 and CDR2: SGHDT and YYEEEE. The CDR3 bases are TGTGCCAGCAGCTTGGGCGGGAACACTGAAGCTTTCTTT. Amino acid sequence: CASSLGGNTEAFF.

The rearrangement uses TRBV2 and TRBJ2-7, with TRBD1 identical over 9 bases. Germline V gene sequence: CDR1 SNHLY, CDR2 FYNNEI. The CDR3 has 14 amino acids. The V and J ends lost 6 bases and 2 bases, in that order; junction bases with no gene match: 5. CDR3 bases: TGTGCCAGCAGAGACAGGGGGTTTGCCTACGAGCAGTACTTC. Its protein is CASRDRGFAYEQYF.

CDR3 loop: CASSLLTSGGLAEQFF. DNA of the CDR3: TGCGCCAGCAGTCTTCTTACTAGCGGGGGGTTGGCTGAGCAGTTCTTC. This chain joins TRBV4-1 and TRBJ2-1; 12 positions agree with TRBD2. The CDR3 totals 16 residues. Germline V gives CDR1 MGHRA, CDR2 YSYEKL. V shed 6 bases, J shed 9 bases, and the junction held 12 bases outside the gene matches.

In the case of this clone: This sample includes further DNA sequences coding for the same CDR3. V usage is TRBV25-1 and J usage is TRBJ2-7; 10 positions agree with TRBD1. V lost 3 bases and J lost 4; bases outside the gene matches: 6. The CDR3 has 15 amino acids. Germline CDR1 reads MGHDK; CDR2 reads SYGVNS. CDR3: CASSDSGTGDYEQYF. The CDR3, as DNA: TGTGCCAGCAGTGACTCCGGGACAGGGGATTACGAGCAGTACTTC.

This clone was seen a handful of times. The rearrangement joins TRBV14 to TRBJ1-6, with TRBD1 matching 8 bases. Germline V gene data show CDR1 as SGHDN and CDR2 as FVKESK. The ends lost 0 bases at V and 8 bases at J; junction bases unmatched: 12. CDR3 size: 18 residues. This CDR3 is CASSQDPHQTGVDSPLHF. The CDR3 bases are TGTGCCAGCAGCCAAGACCCTCATCAGACAGGGGTGGATTCACCCCTCCACTTT. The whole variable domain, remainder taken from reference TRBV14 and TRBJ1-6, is EAGVTQFPSHSVIEKGQTVTLRCDPISGHDNLYWYRRVMGKEIKFLLHFVKESKQDESGMPNNRFLAERTGGTYSTLKVQPAELEDSGVYFCASSQDPHQTGVDSPLHFGNGTRLTVT.

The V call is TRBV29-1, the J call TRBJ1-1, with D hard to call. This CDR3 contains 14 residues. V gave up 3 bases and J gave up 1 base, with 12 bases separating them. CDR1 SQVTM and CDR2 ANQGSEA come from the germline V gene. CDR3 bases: TGCAGCGTTGAGGCAGTAGCGGGGAACACTGAAGCTTTCTTT. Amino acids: CSVEAVAGNTEAFF.

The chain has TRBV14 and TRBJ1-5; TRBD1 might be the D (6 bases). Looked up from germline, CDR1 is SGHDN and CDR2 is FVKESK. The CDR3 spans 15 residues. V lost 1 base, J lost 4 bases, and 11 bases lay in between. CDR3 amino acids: CASSQAGDGNQPQHF. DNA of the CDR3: TGTGCCAGCAGCCAAGCAGGGGACGGGAATCAGCCCCAGCATTTT.

CDR3 sequence reads: CASSLEERRPQHF. Here the CDR3 DNA reads TGTGCCAGCAGCTTAGAGGAGAGGCGGCCCCAGCATTTT. The chain combines TRBV7-2 with TRBJ1-5; unclear D gene. Trimming removed 1 base at V and 9 bases at J, with 10 bases between. Germline assignment: CDR1 SGHTA and CDR2 FQGNSA. There are 13 residues in the CDR3. The complete variable domain, with remaining parts taken from reference TRBV7-2 and TRBJ1-5, reads GAGVSQSPSNKVTEKGKDVELRCDPISGHTALYWYRQSLGQGLEFLIYFQGNSAPDKSGLPSDRFSAERTGGSVSTLTIQRTQQEDSAVYLCASSLEERRPQHFGDGTRLSIL.

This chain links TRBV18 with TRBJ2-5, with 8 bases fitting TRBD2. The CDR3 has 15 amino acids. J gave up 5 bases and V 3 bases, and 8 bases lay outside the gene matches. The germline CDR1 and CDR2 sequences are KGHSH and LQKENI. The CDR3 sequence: CASSPPAGAGETQYF. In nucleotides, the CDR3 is TGTGCCAGCTCACCCCCAGCGGGAGCCGGGGAGACCCAGTACTTC.

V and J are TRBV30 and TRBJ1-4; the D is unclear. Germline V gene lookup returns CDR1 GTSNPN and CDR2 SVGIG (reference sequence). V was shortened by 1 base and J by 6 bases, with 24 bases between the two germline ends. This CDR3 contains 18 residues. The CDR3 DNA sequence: TGTGCCTGGAGTGGAGACACGGGCGGCCTGCGGGGTGATGAAAAACTGTTTTTT. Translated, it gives CAWSGDTGGLRGDEKLFF.

CDR3 nucleotides: TGTGCCAGCAGTTGGACAGCGAGCAATCAGCCCCAGCATTTT. Its protein product is CASSWTASNQPQHF. The chain uses TRBV28 and TRBJ1-5; D might be TRBD1 (6 bases). CDR1 is MDHEN, CDR2 SYDVKM, per germline. There are 14 residues in the CDR3. V was trimmed by 4 bases and J by 1 base, leaving 8 bases between them.

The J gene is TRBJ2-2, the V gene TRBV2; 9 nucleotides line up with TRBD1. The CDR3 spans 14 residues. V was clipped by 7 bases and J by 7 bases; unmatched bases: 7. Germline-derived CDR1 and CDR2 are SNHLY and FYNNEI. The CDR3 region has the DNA TGTGCCAGCACCCGACAGGGGGAAGGCGGGGAGCTGTTTTTT. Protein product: CASTRQGEGGELFF.

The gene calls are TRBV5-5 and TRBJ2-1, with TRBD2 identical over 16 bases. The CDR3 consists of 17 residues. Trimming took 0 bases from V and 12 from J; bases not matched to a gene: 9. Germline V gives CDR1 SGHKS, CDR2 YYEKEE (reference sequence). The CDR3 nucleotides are TGTGCCAGCAGCTTGGAAGCGGGACTAGCGGGAGGGGGCGGGCAGTTCTTC. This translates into CASSLEAGLAGGGGQFF.